This T cell receptor (beta chain) was retrieved from a study of blood T cell repertoires in COVID-19. From germline, CDR1 is SGHVS and CDR2 FQNEAQ. This CDR3 has 11 amino acids. The V gene lost 1 base and the J gene lost 6 bases, with 4 bases spanning the gap. Sequenced by immunoSEQ multiplex PCR; TCRdb stores in-frame clones only, minus some. Here the sample spans about 65,000 clones, approximately 93% being singletons. V gene TRBV7-8 combines with J gene TRBJ2-7; no firm D call. The TCR originated in a man aged 65 to 79 with active COVID-19. The source material was peripheral blood. Here the CDR3 reads CASSLGAEQYF. For the CDR3, the DNA is TGTGCCAGCAGCTTAGGGGCCGAGCAGTACTTC.